Presented here are 3 T cell receptor beta chains from one specimen sequenced in a study of cytomegalovirus exposure and HLA in healthy donors. This PCR relied on a set of 60 Vbeta primers and 13 Jbeta primers. Clones were sequenced by immunoSEQ multiplex PCR, and TCRdb holds only the in-frame ones, with some missing. The data contain around 78,000 clones, over 55% of them singletons. Sequenced material: PBMCs. These receptor sequences come from a man aged 25 to 45 in good health and CMV-seropositive.

V and J are TRBV6-5 and TRBJ2-7; 9 nucleotides match TRBD2. V shed 10 bases and J 4 bases; nucleotides not matched to a gene: 8. The CDR3 has 13 residues. Germline V gene data show CDR1 as MNHEY and CDR2 as SVGAGI. The CDR3 region has the DNA TGTGCCACCTTTAGCGGGAGCCTTTACGAGCAGTACTTC. It yields the protein CATFSGSLYEQYF.

J is TRBJ2-7 and V is TRBV5-1, with a tentative D call TRBD1 (5 bases). CDR3 length: 13 amino acids. CDR1 and CDR2 (germline): SGHRS, YFSETQ. V gave up 4 bases and J gave up 7 bases, with 15 bases separating them. The DNA for the CDR3 is TGCGCCAGCAGCCTTGGACACAACACGGAGCAGTACTTC. Translated, it gives CASSLGHNTEQYF.

The gene calls are TRBV2 and TRBJ2-7, with D possibly matching TRBD1 (6 bases). Trimming took 7 bases from V and 4 from J, leaving 20 bases between them. The V gene's germline CDR1 is SNHLY and CDR2 FYNNEI. The CDR3 runs to 15 residues. The CDR3 region has the DNA TGTGCCAGCAAAGAAGAACCGGGACAACAATACGAGCAGTACTTC. Residues: CASKEEPGQQYEQYF.